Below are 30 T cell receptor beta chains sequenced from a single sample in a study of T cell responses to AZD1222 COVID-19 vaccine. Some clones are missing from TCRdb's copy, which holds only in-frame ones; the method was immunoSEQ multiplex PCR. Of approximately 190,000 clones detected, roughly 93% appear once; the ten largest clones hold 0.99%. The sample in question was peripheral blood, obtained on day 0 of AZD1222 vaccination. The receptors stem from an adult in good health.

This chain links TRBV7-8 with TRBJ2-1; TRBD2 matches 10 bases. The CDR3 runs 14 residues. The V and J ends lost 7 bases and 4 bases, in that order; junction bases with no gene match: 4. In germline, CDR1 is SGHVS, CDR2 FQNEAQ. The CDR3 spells CASKLAGWYNEQFF. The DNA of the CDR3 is TGTGCCAGCAAACTAGCGGGATGGTACAATGAGCAGTTCTTC. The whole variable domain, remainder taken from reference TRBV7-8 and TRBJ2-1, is GAGVSQSPRYKVAKRGQDVALRCDPISGHVSLFWYQQALGQGPEFLTYFQNEAQLDKSGLPSDRFFAERPEGSVSTLKIQRTQQEDSAVYLCASKLAGWYNEQFFGPGTRLTVL.

The CDR3 sequence: CASSKGALQETQYF. In DNA form, the CDR3 reads TGTGCCAGTAGTAAAGGGGCGTTACAAGAGACCCAGTACTTC. The V gene is TRBV19, the J gene TRBJ2-5; tentatively, D is TRBD1 (5 bases). Trimming took off 4 bases at V and 2 bases at J, with 11 bases between the two ends. The germline V gene encodes CDR1 LNHDA and CDR2 SQIVND (reference sequence). CDR3 length: 14 residues. The complete variable domain, with remaining parts taken from reference TRBV19 and TRBJ2-5, reads DGGITQSPKYLFRKEGQNVTLSCEQNLNHDAMYWYRQDPGQGLRLIYYSQIVNDFQKGDIAEGYSVSREKKESFPLTVTSAQKNPTAFYLCASSKGALQETQYFGPGTRLLVL.

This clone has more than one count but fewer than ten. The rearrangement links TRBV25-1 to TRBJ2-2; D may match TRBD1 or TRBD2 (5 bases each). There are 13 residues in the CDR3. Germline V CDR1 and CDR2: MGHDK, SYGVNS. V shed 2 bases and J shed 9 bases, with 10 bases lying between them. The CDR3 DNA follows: TGTGCCAGCAGTGAAACGGGACCCCGGGAGCTGTTTTTT. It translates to CASSETGPRELFF.

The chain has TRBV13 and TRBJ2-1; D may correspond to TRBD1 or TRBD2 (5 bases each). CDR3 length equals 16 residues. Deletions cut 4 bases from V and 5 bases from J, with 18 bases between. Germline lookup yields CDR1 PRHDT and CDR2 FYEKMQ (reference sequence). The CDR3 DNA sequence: TGTGCCAGCAGCTCCCCCAGGGACCCCGGGGACAATGAGCAGTTCTTC. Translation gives CASSSPRDPGDNEQFF.

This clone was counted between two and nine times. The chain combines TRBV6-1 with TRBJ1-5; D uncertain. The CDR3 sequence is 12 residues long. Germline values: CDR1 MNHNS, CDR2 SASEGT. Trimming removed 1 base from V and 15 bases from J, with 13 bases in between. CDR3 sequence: CASSEVAHGGHF. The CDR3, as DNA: TGTGCCAGCAGTGAAGTTGCCCACGGCGGGCATTTT.

The CDR3 protein is CASSYGPHRTDTQYF. The CDR3, as DNA: TGTGCCAGCAGTTACGGCCCCCACCGCACAGATACGCAGTATTTT. V gene TRBV6-2 or TRBV6-3 combines with J gene TRBJ2-3, with D unresolved. The germline gives CDR1 MNHEY, CDR2 SVGEGT. This CDR3 is built from 15 residues. V was cut by 2 bases and J by 1 base, with 10 bases left in between.

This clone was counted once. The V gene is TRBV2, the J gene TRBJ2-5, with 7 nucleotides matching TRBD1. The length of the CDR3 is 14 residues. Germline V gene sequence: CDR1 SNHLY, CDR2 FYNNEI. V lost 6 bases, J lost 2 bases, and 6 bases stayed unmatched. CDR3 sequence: CASSRDRQQETQYF. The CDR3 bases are TGTGCCAGCAGCCGGGACAGACAACAAGAGACCCAGTACTTC.

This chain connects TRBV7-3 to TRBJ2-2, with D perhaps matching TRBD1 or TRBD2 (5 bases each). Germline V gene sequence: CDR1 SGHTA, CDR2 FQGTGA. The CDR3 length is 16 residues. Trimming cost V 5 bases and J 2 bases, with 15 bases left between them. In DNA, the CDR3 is TGTGCCAGCAGCATCGGGGCAGGCACTAACACCGGGGAGCTGTTTTTT. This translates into CASSIGAGTNTGELFF.

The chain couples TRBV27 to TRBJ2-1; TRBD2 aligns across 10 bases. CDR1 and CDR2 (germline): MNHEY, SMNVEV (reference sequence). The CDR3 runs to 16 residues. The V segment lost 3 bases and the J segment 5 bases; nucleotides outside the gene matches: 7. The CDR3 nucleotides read TGTGCCAGCAGTTTCGGAATAGCGGGGGGCCACAATGAGCAGTTCTTC. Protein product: CASSFGIAGGHNEQFF.

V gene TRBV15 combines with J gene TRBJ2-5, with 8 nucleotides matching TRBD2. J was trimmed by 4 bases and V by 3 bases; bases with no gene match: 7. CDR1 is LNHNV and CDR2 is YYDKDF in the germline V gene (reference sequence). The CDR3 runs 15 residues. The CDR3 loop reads CATSSTSGWGETQYF. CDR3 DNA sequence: TGTGCCACCAGCAGCACTAGCGGCTGGGGAGAGACCCAGTACTTC.

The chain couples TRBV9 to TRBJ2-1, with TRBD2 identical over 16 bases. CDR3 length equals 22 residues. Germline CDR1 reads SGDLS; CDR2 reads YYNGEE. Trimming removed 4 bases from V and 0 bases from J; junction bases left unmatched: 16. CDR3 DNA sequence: TGTGCCAGCAGCCCGACGAAGCGGGGACTAGCGGGAGGGTTCCTCTCCTACAATGAGCAGTTCTTC. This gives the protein CASSPTKRGLAGGFLSYNEQFF. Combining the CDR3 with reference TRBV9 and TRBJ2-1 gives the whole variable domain DSGVTQTPKHLITATGQRVTLRCSPRSGDLSVYWYQQSLDQGLQFLIQYYNGEERAKGNILERFSAQQFPDLHSELNLSSLELGDSALYFCASSPTKRGLAGGFLSYNEQFFGPGTRLTVL.

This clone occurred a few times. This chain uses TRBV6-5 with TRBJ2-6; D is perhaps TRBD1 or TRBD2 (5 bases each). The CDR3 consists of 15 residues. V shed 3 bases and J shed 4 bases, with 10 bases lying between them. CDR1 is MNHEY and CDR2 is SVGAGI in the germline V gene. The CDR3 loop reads CASSYRGDGANVLTF. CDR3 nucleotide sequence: TGTGCCAGCAGTTATCGAGGGGACGGGGCCAACGTCCTGACTTTC.

The CDR3 DNA reads TGCAGCGTTTGGGTAGCGGGAGAGACCCAGTACTTC. Its translation is CSVWVAGETQYF. This sequence joins TRBV29-1 and TRBJ2-5; TRBD2 agrees at 7 bases. Germline V CDR1 and CDR2: SQVTM, ANQGSEA. After removal of 5 bases from V and 4 bases from J, the junction contained 4 bases not matched to a gene. There are 12 residues in the CDR3.

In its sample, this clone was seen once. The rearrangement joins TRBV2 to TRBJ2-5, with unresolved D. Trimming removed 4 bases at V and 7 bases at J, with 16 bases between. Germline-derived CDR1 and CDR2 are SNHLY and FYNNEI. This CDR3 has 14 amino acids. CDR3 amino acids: CASSGSQEFGTQYF. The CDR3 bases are TGTGCCAGCAGTGGCTCCCAAGAGTTCGGGACCCAGTACTTC.

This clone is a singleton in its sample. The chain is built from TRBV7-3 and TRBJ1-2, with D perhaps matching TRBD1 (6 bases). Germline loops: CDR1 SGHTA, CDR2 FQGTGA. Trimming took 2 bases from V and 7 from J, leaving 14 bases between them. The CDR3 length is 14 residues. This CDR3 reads CASSLSGANRGYTF. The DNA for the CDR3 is TGTGCCAGCAGCTTATCAGGGGCAAATCGTGGCTACACCTTC. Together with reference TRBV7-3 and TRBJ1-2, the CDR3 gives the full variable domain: GAGVSQTPSNKVTEKGKYVELRCDPISGHTALYWYRQSLGQGPEFLIYFQGTGAADDSGLPNDRFFAVRPEGSVSTLKIQRTERGDSAVYLCASSLSGANRGYTFGSGTRLTVV.

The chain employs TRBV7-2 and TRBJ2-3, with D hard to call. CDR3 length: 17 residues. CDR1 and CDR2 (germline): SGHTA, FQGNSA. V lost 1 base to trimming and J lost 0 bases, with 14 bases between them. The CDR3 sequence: CASSLVSGRSSTDTQYF. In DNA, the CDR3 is TGTGCCAGCAGCTTAGTGTCCGGGCGGTCTAGCACAGATACGCAGTATTTT.

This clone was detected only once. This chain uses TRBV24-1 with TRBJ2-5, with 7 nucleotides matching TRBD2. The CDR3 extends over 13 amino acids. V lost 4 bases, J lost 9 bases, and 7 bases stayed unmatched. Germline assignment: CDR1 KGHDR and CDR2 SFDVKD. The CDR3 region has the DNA TGTGCCACCAGTGACCCCAGTCGGGAGGCCCAGTACTTC. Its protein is CATSDPSREAQYF.

The CDR3 protein is CASSWTSGGADTQYF. CDR3 coding DNA: TGTGCCAGCAGTTGGACTAGCGGCGGCGCAGATACGCAGTATTTT. This chain connects TRBV6-5 to TRBJ2-3, with 10 nucleotides matching TRBD2. Germline V lookup: CDR1 MNHEY, CDR2 SVGAGI. The V and J ends lost 4 bases and 4 bases, in that order; junction bases with no gene match: 5. The CDR3 sequence is 15 residues long.

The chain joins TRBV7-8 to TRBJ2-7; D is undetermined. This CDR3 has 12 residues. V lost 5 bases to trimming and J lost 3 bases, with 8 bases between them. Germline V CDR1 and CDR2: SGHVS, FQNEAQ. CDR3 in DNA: TGTGCCAGCAGCCCCGACGGCTACGAGCAGTACTTC. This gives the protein CASSPDGYEQYF.

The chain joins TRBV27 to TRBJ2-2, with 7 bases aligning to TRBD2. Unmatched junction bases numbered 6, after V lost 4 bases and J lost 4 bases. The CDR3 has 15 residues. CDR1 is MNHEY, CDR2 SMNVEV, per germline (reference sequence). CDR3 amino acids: CASSYMRESTGELFF. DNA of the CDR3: TGTGCCAGCAGTTATATGCGGGAGTCCACCGGGGAGCTGTTTTTT.

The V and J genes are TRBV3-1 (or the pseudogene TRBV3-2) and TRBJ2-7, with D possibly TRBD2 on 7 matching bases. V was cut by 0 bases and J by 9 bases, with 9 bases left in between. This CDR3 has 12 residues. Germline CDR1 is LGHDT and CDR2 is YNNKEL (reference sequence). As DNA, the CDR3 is TGTGCCAGCAGCCAAGATAGGGGGGGGCAGTACTTC. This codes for CASSQDRGGQYF.

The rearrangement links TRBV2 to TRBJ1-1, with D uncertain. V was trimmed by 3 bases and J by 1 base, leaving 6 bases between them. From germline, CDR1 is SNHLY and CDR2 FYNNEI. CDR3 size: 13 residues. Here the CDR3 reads CASSEDQNTEAFF. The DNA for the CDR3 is TGTGCCAGCAGTGAGGACCAGAACACTGAAGCTTTCTTT.

For the CDR3, the DNA is TGTGCCAGCAGTTCTTTCAGGGGAGGTACTGAAGCTTTCTTT. This codes for CASSSFRGGTEAFF. The chain carries TRBV28 and TRBJ1-1; maybe TRBD1 (6 bases). The CDR3 spans 14 residues. The V end lost 4 bases, the J end lost 5 bases, and 14 bases lay between the germline ends. Germline V gene data show CDR1 as MDHEN and CDR2 as SYDVKM.

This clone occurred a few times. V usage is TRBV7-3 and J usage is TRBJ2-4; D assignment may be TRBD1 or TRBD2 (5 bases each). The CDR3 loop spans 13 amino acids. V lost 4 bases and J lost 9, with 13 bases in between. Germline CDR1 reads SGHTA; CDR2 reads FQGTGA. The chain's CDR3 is CASSSAERGIQYF. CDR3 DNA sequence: TGTGCCAGCAGCTCGGCCGAGAGGGGCATTCAGTACTTC.

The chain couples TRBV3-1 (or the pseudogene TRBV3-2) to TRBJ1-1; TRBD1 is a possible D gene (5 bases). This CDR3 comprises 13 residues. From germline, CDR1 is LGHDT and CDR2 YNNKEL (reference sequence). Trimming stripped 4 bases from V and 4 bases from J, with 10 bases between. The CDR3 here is CASSPGGVTEAFF. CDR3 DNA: TGTGCCAGCAGCCCGGGGGGAGTCACTGAAGCTTTCTTT.

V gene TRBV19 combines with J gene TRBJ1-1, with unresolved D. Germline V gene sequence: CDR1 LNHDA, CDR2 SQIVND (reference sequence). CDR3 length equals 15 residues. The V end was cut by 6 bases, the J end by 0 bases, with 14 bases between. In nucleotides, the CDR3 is TGTGCCAGTAGGTCTTTTCCTCCGATGAACACTGAAGCTTTCTTT. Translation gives CASRSFPPMNTEAFF.

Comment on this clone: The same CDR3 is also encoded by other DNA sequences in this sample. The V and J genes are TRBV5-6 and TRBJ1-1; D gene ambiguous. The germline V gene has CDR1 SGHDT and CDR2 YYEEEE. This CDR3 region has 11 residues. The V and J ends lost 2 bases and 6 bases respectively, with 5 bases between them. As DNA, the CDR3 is TGTGCCAGCAGCTTAGAAGCTGAAGCTTTCTTT. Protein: CASSLEAEAFF.

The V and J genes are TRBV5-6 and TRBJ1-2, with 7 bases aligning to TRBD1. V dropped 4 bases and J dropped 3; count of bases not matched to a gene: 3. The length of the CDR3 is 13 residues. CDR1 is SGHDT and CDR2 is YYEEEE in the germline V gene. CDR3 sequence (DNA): TGTGCCAGCAGCCTAGGGACAGACTATGGCTACACCTTC. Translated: CASSLGTDYGYTF.

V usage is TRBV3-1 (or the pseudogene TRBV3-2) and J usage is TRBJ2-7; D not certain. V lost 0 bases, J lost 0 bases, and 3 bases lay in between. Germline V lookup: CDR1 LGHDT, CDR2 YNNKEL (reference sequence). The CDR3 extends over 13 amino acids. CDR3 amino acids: CASSQDNSYEQYF. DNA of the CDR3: TGTGCCAGCAGCCAAGACAACTCCTACGAGCAGTACTTC.

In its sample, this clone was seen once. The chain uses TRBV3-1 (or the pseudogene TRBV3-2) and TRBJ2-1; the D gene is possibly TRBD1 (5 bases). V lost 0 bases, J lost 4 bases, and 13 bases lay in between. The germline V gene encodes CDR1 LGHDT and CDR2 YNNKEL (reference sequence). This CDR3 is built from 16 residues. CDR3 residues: CASSQDARGSYNEQFF. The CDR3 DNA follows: TGTGCCAGCAGCCAAGATGCAAGGGGATCGTACAATGAGCAGTTCTTC.